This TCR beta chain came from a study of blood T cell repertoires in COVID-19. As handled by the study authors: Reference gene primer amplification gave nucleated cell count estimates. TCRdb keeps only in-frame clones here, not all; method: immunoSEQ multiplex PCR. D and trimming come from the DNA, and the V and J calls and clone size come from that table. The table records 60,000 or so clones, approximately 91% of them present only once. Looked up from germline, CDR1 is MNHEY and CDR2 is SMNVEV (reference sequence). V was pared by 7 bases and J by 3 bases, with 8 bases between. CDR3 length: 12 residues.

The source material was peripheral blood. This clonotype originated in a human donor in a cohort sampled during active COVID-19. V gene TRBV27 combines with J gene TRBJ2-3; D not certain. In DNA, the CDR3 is TGTGCCAGCAATTCCAGAACAGATACGCAGTATTTT. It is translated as CASNSRTDTQYF.